This T cell receptor beta chain was recorded in a study of read filtering for tumor transcriptome and immune sequencing. The germline gives CDR1 LNHDA, CDR2 SQIVND (reference sequence). The CDR3 length is 13 residues. V dropped 10 bases and J dropped 8; count of bases not matched to a gene: 8. This library used roughly 370 ng RNA and molecular barcoded adaptors spanning alpha/delta and beta/gamma chains. MiXCR, applied by TCRdb to the reads, yields one record per CDR3 protein. The data hold approximately 150,000 distinct CDR3 sequences, with about 13% observed a single time. This clonotype was seen ten or more times.

What was sequenced was a population of CD138-negative cells sorted from bone marrow. This receptor was obtained from a donor aged 40 or older with multiple myeloma. The V and J genes are TRBV19 and TRBJ1-4, with 9 bases lining up with TRBD1. The CDR3 coding sequence is TGTGCCACGGGACCGGGACAGGGCGAAAAACTGTTTTTT. It yields the protein CATGPGQGEKLFF.